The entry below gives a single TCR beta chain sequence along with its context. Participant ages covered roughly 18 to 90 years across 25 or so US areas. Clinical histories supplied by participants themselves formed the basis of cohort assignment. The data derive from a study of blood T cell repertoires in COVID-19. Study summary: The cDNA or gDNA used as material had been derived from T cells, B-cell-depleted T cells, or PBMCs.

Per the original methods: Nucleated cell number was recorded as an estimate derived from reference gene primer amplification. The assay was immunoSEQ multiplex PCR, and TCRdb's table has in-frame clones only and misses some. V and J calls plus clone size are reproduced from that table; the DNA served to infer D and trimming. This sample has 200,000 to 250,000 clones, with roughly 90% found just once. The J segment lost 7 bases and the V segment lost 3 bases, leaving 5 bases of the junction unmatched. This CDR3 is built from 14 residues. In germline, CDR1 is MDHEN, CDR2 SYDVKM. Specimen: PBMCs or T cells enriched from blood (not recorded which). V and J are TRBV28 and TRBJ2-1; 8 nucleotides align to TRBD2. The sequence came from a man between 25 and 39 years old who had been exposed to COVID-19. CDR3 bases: TGTGCCAGCAGTTTGCGGGGGGCGGGTAATGAGCAGTTCTTC. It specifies CASSLRGAGNEQFF.